A single sample gave rise to the 28 T cell receptor beta chains below, sequenced in a study of cytomegalovirus exposure and HLA in healthy donors. Assay: immunoSEQ multiplex PCR; the TCRdb copy retains only in-frame clones and omits some. Of 100,000 to 150,000 clones listed, approximately 94% are singletons. Sample: PBMCs. The receptors come from a woman aged 18-35 years in good health and CMV-seronegative.

This chain joins TRBV19 and TRBJ1-2, with D maybe TRBD1 (5 bases). The CDR3 is made up of 14 amino acids. The V and J ends lost 7 bases and 6 bases respectively, with 18 bases between them. CDR1 is LNHDA and CDR2 is SQIVND in the germline V gene (reference sequence). CDR3 protein: CASTPGEGSNGYTF. As DNA, the CDR3 is TGTGCCAGTACCCCGGGAGAGGGGTCGAATGGCTACACCTTC.

Notes on this clone: This same CDR3 is encoded by further DNA sequences in the sample. The chain uses TRBV28 and TRBJ2-7; weak D call: TRBD1 (6 bases). This CDR3 region has 13 residues. The V end was cut by 3 bases, the J end by 1 base, with 7 bases between. In germline, CDR1 is MDHEN, CDR2 SYDVKM. The CDR3, as DNA: TGTGCCAGCAGTTTGGGACAATCCTACGAGCAGTACTTC. It encodes CASSLGQSYEQYF.

This clone was seen once. This chain connects TRBV5-1 to TRBJ2-7; a possible D gene is TRBD1 (6 bases). The CDR3 is made up of 15 amino acids. Germline V gives CDR1 SGHRS, CDR2 YFSETQ. Trimming removed 1 base at V and 5 bases at J, with 16 bases between. The CDR3 loop reads CASSLSGQPFDEQYF. CDR3 DNA: TGCGCCAGCAGCTTGTCTGGACAGCCTTTTGACGAGCAGTACTTC.

This chain uses TRBV2 with TRBJ2-1; 9 bases are shared with TRBD2. V gave up 8 bases and J gave up 2 bases; unmatched junction bases: 4. The CDR3 has 14 residues. CDR1 and CDR2 from the germline V gene are SNHLY and FYNNEI. CDR3 residues: CASDPSGAYNEQFF. The CDR3 nucleotides read TGTGCCAGCGACCCTAGCGGGGCCTACAATGAGCAGTTCTTC.

This chain links TRBV28 with TRBJ2-7; the match to TRBD2 covers 10 bases. Germline V gene sequence: CDR1 MDHEN, CDR2 SYDVKM. The CDR3 contains 15 residues. V lost 3 bases, J lost 2 bases, and 4 bases stayed unmatched. The CDR3 here is CASSFGLAGAYEQYF. The CDR3 region has the DNA TGTGCCAGCAGTTTCGGGCTAGCGGGGGCCTACGAGCAGTACTTC.

This chain links TRBV30 with TRBJ2-2, with a possible D match to TRBD1 (5 bases). The V and J ends lost 4 bases and 3 bases respectively, with 12 bases between them. The CDR3 sequence is 14 residues long. Germline CDR1 is GTSNPN and CDR2 is SVGIG (reference sequence). The CDR3 DNA reads as TGTGCCTGGAATCCCACAGGTTACACCGGGGAGCTGTTTTTT. Protein sequence: CAWNPTGYTGELFF.

The V gene is TRBV10-3, the J gene TRBJ2-3; D perhaps matches TRBD1 (6 bases). Trimming removed 6 bases from V and 7 bases from J, with 23 bases in between. Per germline, CDR1 ENHRY and CDR2 SYGVKD. The CDR3 sequence is 16 residues long. The CDR3 DNA is TGTGCCATCAGAAGTGATCTACTACCAGGGGCCCATACGCAGTATTTT. This codes for CAIRSDLLPGAHTQYF.

The chain joins TRBV7-9 to TRBJ1-1; TRBD1 agrees at 9 bases. Germline values: CDR1 SEHNR, CDR2 FQNEAQ (reference sequence). The CDR3 loop spans 14 amino acids. J gave up 6 bases and V 4 bases, and 6 bases lay outside the gene matches. The CDR3 sequence: CASSYGQGIAEAFF. In DNA, the CDR3 is TGTGCCAGCAGCTATGGACAGGGGATTGCTGAAGCTTTCTTT.

The genes are TRBV12-5 and TRBJ2-7; 13 nucleotides line up with TRBD2. Unmatched junction bases numbered 3, after V lost 1 base and J lost 6 bases. CDR1 and CDR2 (germline): LGHNT, FRNRAP. CDR3 size: 15 residues. CDR3 bases: TGTGCTAGTGGTTTGGGTGGACTAGCGGGGGCCGAGCAGTACTTC. Amino acid sequence: CASGLGGLAGAEQYF.

The chain is built from TRBV6-5 and TRBJ1-1; 9 nucleotides agree with TRBD1. This CDR3 contains 13 residues. V lost 6 bases, J lost 7 bases, and 6 bases stayed unmatched. Germline-derived CDR1 and CDR2 are MNHEY and SVGAGI. Here the CDR3 DNA reads TGTGCCAGCAGGGGACAGGGATCGGGTGAAGCTTTCTTT. It is translated as CASRGQGSGEAFF.

This sequence joins TRBV20-1 and TRBJ1-1; D perhaps matches TRBD1 (5 bases). Per germline, CDR1 DFQATT and CDR2 SNEGSKA (reference sequence). The CDR3 extends over 11 amino acids. The ends were cut back, 8 bases at V and 4 bases at J, with 11 bases in the middle. DNA for the CDR3: TGCAGTATCCGACAGATCACTGAAGCTTTCTTT. Protein product: CSIRQITEAFF.

The chain uses TRBV9 and TRBJ2-7, with 8 positions matching TRBD1. This CDR3 is built from 17 residues. V lost 2 bases to trimming and J lost 1 base; unmatched junction nucleotides: 11. Germline V gene sequence: CDR1 SGDLS, CDR2 YYNGEE. The CDR3, as DNA: TGTGCCAGCAGCGTGGCCCCCTTTACAGGGGGATCCTACGAGCAGTACTTC. It encodes CASSVAPFTGGSYEQYF.

The genes are TRBV7-9 and TRBJ1-1, with TRBD1 as a possible D gene (5 bases). Per the germline V gene, CDR1 is SEHNR and CDR2 is FQNEAQ (reference sequence). V lost 5 bases to trimming and J lost 3 bases, with 13 bases between them. The length of the CDR3 is 14 residues. The CDR3 DNA reads TGTGCCAGCAGCCCCCCCCAGGGTCACACTGAAGCTTTCTTT. As protein: CASSPPQGHTEAFF.

V usage is TRBV30 and J usage is TRBJ2-5; 8 positions agree with TRBD1. The length of the CDR3 is 12 residues. J gave up 4 bases and V 5 bases, and 3 bases lay outside the gene matches. CDR1 GTSNPN and CDR2 SVGIG come from the germline V gene (reference sequence). The chain's CDR3 is CAWDRGRETQYF. The CDR3, as DNA: TGTGCCTGGGACAGGGGTCGAGAGACCCAGTACTTC.

The J gene is TRBJ1-1, the V gene TRBV5-4; D is unclear. Germline CDR1 and CDR2: SGHNT and YYREEE (reference sequence). V shed 5 bases and J shed 1 base, with 12 bases lying between them. CDR3 size: 14 residues. CDR3 residues: CASRAMEGNTEAFF. For the CDR3, the DNA is TGTGCCAGCAGGGCGATGGAGGGGAACACTGAAGCTTTCTTT.

The V and J genes are TRBV7-9 and TRBJ1-1, with a weak D call TRBD1 (5 bases). Germline CDR1 SEHNR, CDR2 FQNEAQ (reference sequence). The CDR3 runs 13 residues. V was trimmed by 3 bases and J by 3 bases, leaving 8 bases between them. The chain's CDR3 is CASSFPGDTEAFF. DNA for the CDR3: TGTGCCAGCAGCTTCCCGGGGGACACTGAAGCTTTCTTT.

The chain uses TRBV6-5 and TRBJ2-1; perhaps TRBD2 as D (7 bases). The V and J ends lost 8 bases and 5 bases respectively, with 16 bases between them. Per germline, CDR1 MNHEY and CDR2 SVGAGI. The CDR3 runs to 14 residues. This chain's CDR3 is CASEGEGGNNEQFF. The CDR3 region has the DNA TGTGCCAGCGAGGGGGAGGGGGGTAACAATGAGCAGTTCTTC.

The gene calls are TRBV7-2 and TRBJ2-1; the match to TRBD2 covers 8 bases. The CDR3 is made up of 15 amino acids. Trimming removed 5 bases from V and 4 bases from J; junction bases left unmatched: 7. The V gene's germline CDR1 is SGHTA and CDR2 FQGNSA. In nucleotides, the CDR3 is TGTGCCAGCAGCACGGGACTAGGGGGTTACAATGAGCAGTTCTTC. The encoded protein is CASSTGLGGYNEQFF.

The chain is built from TRBV10-3 and TRBJ1-5, with 7 bases matching TRBD1. The V gene end was trimmed by 0 bases and the J gene end by 0 bases; junction bases not matched to a gene: 8. The CDR3 extends over 18 amino acids. Germline V gene data show CDR1 as ENHRY and CDR2 as SYGVKD. The CDR3 is CAISESSRAGGSNQPQHF. For the CDR3, the DNA is TGTGCCATCAGTGAGTCGAGTAGGGCAGGGGGTAGCAATCAGCCCCAGCATTTT.

In its sample, this clone was seen a few times. The chain links TRBV9 to TRBJ1-3; D is ambiguous. Germline CDR1 reads SGDLS; CDR2 reads YYNGEE. V was clipped by 4 bases and J by 0 bases, with 14 bases between them. The CDR3 runs to 16 residues. The CDR3 spells CASSPQDGYSGNTIYF. For the CDR3, the DNA is TGTGCCAGCAGCCCCCAGGATGGATACTCTGGAAACACCATATATTTT.

The V and J genes are TRBV5-1 and TRBJ1-4, with D perhaps matching TRBD1 (6 bases). The CDR3 is 15 residues long. Germline V gives CDR1 SGHRS, CDR2 YFSETQ. The ends were cut back, 1 base at V and 5 bases at J, with 12 bases in the middle. As DNA, the CDR3 is TGCGCCAGCAGCTTGAATCAGGGGTTGAATGAAAAACTGTTTTTT. Protein: CASSLNQGLNEKLFF.

V is TRBV10-1 and J is TRBJ2-7; 8 bases map to TRBD1. The CDR3 contains 14 residues. The V segment lost 5 bases and the J segment 6 bases; nucleotides outside the gene matches: 9. CDR1 WNHNN and CDR2 SYGVQD come from the germline V gene (reference sequence). This chain's CDR3 is CASSRGTGLAEQYF. In DNA form, the CDR3 reads TGCGCCAGCAGTAGGGGGACAGGTTTGGCCGAGCAGTACTTC.

The sample holds one count of this clone. The chain employs TRBV6-6 and TRBJ2-7, with D tentatively TRBD1 (7 bases). V was cut by 8 bases and J by 3 bases, with 14 bases left in between. The germline V gene has CDR1 MNHNY and CDR2 SVGAGI (reference sequence). This CDR3 contains 13 residues. The CDR3: CASASGGNYEQYF. In DNA form, the CDR3 reads TGTGCCAGCGCCTCAGGGGGGAACTACGAGCAGTACTTC.

The rearrangement joins TRBV30 to TRBJ1-4; 9 bases fit TRBD1. J lost 8 bases, V lost 3 bases, and 4 bases had no gene match. Germline CDR1 and CDR2: GTSNPN and SVGIG (reference sequence). The CDR3 has 13 residues. CDR3 amino acids: CAWSPGQGEKLFF. Here the CDR3 DNA reads TGTGCCTGGAGCCCTGGACAGGGGGAAAAACTGTTTTTT.

This rearrangement joins TRBV4-1 to TRBJ1-1, with D unresolved. Germline lookup yields CDR1 MGHRA and CDR2 YSYEKL. Trimming took 2 bases from V and 0 from J, leaving 10 bases between them. This CDR3 is built from 15 residues. Written as DNA, the CDR3 is TGCGCCAGCAGCCAACCACCCACAGTGAACACTGAAGCTTTCTTT. Translated, it gives CASSQPPTVNTEAFF.

This rearrangement joins TRBV7-9 to TRBJ2-1, with 7 nucleotides matching TRBD2. This CDR3 region has 17 residues. After removal of 2 bases from V and 8 bases from J, the junction contained 15 bases not matched to a gene. Looked up from germline, CDR1 is SEHNR and CDR2 is FQNEAQ (reference sequence). The CDR3 reads CASSLSGLSSTGDEQFF. Here the CDR3 DNA reads TGTGCCAGCAGCTTATCGGGACTAAGTAGTACCGGCGATGAGCAGTTCTTC.

This sequence joins TRBV6-5 and TRBJ1-2, with D possibly matching TRBD1 (6 bases). V lost 4 bases and J 4 bases, leaving 16 bases between the germline ends. CDR3 length equals 15 residues. Germline V gene data show CDR1 as MNHEY and CDR2 as SVGAGI. The CDR3 spells CASSSDSGTPYGYTF. The CDR3 region has the DNA TGTGCCAGCAGTTCCGATTCGGGGACACCCTATGGCTACACCTTC.

The chain carries TRBV18 and TRBJ2-1; D might be TRBD1 (6 bases). V gave up 5 bases and J gave up 2 bases, with 16 bases separating them. Germline CDR1 reads KGHSH; CDR2 reads LQKENI. The CDR3 has 16 residues. The CDR3 nucleotides are TGTGCCAGCTCAAGAGGGGGTGGGACCCCCTACAATGAGCAGTTCTTC. As protein: CASSRGGGTPYNEQFF.